The 30 T cell receptor beta chains given below trace back to one sample, sequenced in a study of T cells in Graves' hyperthyroidism and ophthalmopathy. Amplification of TCR beta CDR3 regions used RNA as the template. Primed by the HTBI set, a first-round RT-PCR was run on the TCR CDR3. TCRdb passed the multiplex PCR reads through MiXCR, listing each CDR3 protein once. In the table there are 350,000 to 400,000 distinct CDR3 sequences, 15% of which are singletons. The specimen sequenced was blood. Source of these receptors: a woman in her twenties or thirties with Graves' hyperthyroidism.

The rearrangement links TRBV28 to TRBJ2-7; D possibly corresponds to TRBD1 (6 bases). V was clipped by 7 bases and J by 7 bases, with 14 bases between them. The CDR3 is 12 residues long. Per germline, CDR1 MDHEN and CDR2 SYDVKM. This chain's CDR3 is CASKSPQGEQYF. CDR3 in DNA: TGTGCCAGCAAGAGTCCCCAGGGGGAGCAGTACTTC.

This clonotype appeared many times. Written as DNA, the CDR3 is TGTGCCAGCAGTTTTTCGACTAGCGGGGCGCGAAGGGGTTACGAGCAGTACTTC. Translating it yields CASSFSTSGARRGYEQYF. The V gene is TRBV27, the J gene TRBJ2-7, with 11 bases fitting TRBD2. The CDR3 contains 18 residues. In germline, CDR1 is MNHEY, CDR2 SMNVEV (reference sequence). V was clipped by 3 bases and J by 4 bases; unmatched bases: 14.

This clonotype occurred a few times. V usage is TRBV11-3 and J usage is TRBJ2-1, with TRBD1 matching 8 bases. The junction had 10 bases not matched to a gene; V was cut back by 4 bases and J by 8 bases. The V gene's germline CDR1 is SGHNT and CDR2 YENEEA. The CDR3 has 15 amino acids. The chain's CDR3 is CASSSRTGSRYEQFF. CDR3 in DNA: TGTGCCAGCAGCTCAAGGACAGGGAGCAGATATGAGCAGTTCTTC.

This chain links TRBV4-1 with TRBJ2-3; 12 bases fit TRBD2. The germline CDR1 and CDR2 sequences are MGHRA and YSYEKL. The CDR3 consists of 16 residues. V shed 1 base and J 3 bases; nucleotides not matched to a gene: 2. CDR3 region: CASSQVLAGGTDTQYF. The CDR3 DNA reads TGCGCCAGCAGCCAAGTACTAGCGGGAGGTACAGATACGCAGTATTTT.

V is TRBV15 and J is TRBJ2-1; 8 positions agree with TRBD1. Trimming cost V 4 bases and J 3 bases; bases outside gene matches: 5. The CDR3 covers 15 residues. Per germline, CDR1 LNHNV and CDR2 YYDKDF (reference sequence). The CDR3 sequence is CATSKRQGIYNEQFF. The CDR3 DNA reads TGTGCCACCAGCAAGAGACAGGGGATCTACAATGAGCAGTTCTTC.

This clonotype was counted only a few times. The genes are TRBV6-1 and TRBJ2-1; tentatively, D is TRBD2 (6 bases). There are 16 residues in the CDR3. Trimming took 5 bases from V and 0 from J, leaving 14 bases between them. Germline CDR1 is MNHNS and CDR2 is SASEGT. CDR3 region: CASSRQLALSYNEQFF. CDR3 nucleotides: TGTGCCAGCAGTCGCCAACTAGCTCTCTCCTACAATGAGCAGTTCTTC.

This clonotype was found a few times. The chain employs TRBV4-1 and TRBJ1-1; possibly TRBD1 for D (5 bases). Germline lookup yields CDR1 MGHRA and CDR2 YSYEKL. The CDR3 runs to 17 residues. V was clipped by 1 base and J by 0 bases, with 15 bases between them. The DNA of the CDR3 is TGCGCCAGCAGCCAAGTAACCCTCCGGGGGATGAACACTGAAGCTTTCTTT. This sequence encodes CASSQVTLRGMNTEAFF.

The J gene is TRBJ2-7, the V gene TRBV19; D not resolved. Germline V gene sequence: CDR1 LNHDA, CDR2 SQIVND (reference sequence). Trimming removed 6 bases from V and 7 bases from J, with 16 bases in between. The CDR3 contains 13 residues. The CDR3 DNA follows: TGTGCCAGTAGCCTGGAGATCTTGAGGGAGCAGTACTTC. This gives the protein CASSLEILREQYF.

This clonotype was counted many times. This sequence joins TRBV6-1 and TRBJ2-7, with D maybe TRBD1 (6 bases). The germline V gene encodes CDR1 MNHNS and CDR2 SASEGT. CDR3 size: 15 residues. V was cut by 8 bases and J by 3 bases, with 20 bases left in between. CDR3 nucleotides: TGTGCCAGCCGATTCCAGACAGGTAAAGGCTACGAGCAGTACTTC. Its translation is CASRFQTGKGYEQYF.

The chain employs TRBV4-2 and TRBJ2-1, with 12 bases fitting TRBD2. The germline V gene has CDR1 LGHNA and CDR2 YNFKEQ. This CDR3 is 19 amino acids long. Trimming removed 0 bases from V and 0 bases from J; junction bases left unmatched: 6. The CDR3 bases are TGTGCCAGCAGCCAAGAACCTAGCGGGAGGGCCAGCTCCTACAATGAGCAGTTCTTC. Protein product: CASSQEPSGRASSYNEQFF.

Ten or more counts support this clonotype. The chain recombines TRBV5-6 with TRBJ2-1, with TRBD1 matching over 8 bases. The V gene end was trimmed by 3 bases and the J gene end by 6 bases; junction bases not matched to a gene: 5. The CDR3 runs to 14 residues. Germline V lookup: CDR1 SGHDT, CDR2 YYEEEE. This CDR3 is CASSSSGGVNEQFF. Here the CDR3 DNA reads TGTGCCAGCAGCTCATCAGGGGGCGTCAATGAGCAGTTCTTC.

This clonotype was observed many times. This chain uses TRBV28 with TRBJ1-5; D not certain. Germline CDR1 MDHEN, CDR2 SYDVKM. Trimming removed 1 base from V and 12 bases from J, with 16 bases in between. This CDR3 spans 14 amino acids. In DNA, the CDR3 is TGTGCCAGCAGTTTATTTGCAGGCCCCTCGGTCCAGCATTTT. As protein: CASSLFAGPSVQHF.

V and J are TRBV4-1 and TRBJ2-7, with 12 bases identical to TRBD2. Trimming cost V 0 bases and J 6 bases; bases outside gene matches: 6. The CDR3 has 16 residues. Germline V gene data show CDR1 as MGHRA and CDR2 as YSYEKL. The CDR3 region has the DNA TGCGCCAGCAGCCAAGATAGAGGACTAGCGGGAAGCGAGCAGTACTTC. It translates to CASSQDRGLAGSEQYF.

In its sample, this clonotype was seen many times. The rearrangement joins TRBV20-1 to TRBJ2-3; TRBD2 agrees at 13 bases. Germline CDR1 reads DFQATT; CDR2 reads SNEGSKA (reference sequence). The CDR3 contains 19 residues. The ends lost 2 bases at V and 0 bases at J; junction bases unmatched: 11. CDR3 DNA: TGCAGTGCTAGATACGAACTAGCGGGAGGGAAAGCTAGCACAGATACGCAGTATTTT. Protein product: CSARYELAGGKASTDTQYF.

This CDR3 reads CASSYRLKADLYNEQFF. The DNA for the CDR3 is TGTGCCAGCAGCTATCGTCTTAAAGCGGACCTCTACAATGAGCAGTTCTTC. V and J are TRBV7-3 and TRBJ2-1; tentatively, D is TRBD2 (5 bases). Between the trimmed V and J ends, which lost 4 bases and 3 bases, there was a span of 19 bases. The CDR3 loop spans 17 amino acids. In germline, CDR1 is SGHTA, CDR2 FQGTGA. The full variable domain, rest sourced from reference TRBV7-3 and TRBJ2-1, is GAGVSQTPSNKVTEKGKYVELRCDPISGHTALYWYRQSLGQGPEFLIYFQGTGAADDSGLPNDRFFAVRPEGSVSTLKIQRTERGDSAVYLCASSYRLKADLYNEQFFGPGTRLTVL.

This clonotype was seen at least ten times. CDR3 amino acids: CASGDTYEQYF. In DNA form, the CDR3 reads TGTGCCAGCGGGGACACCTACGAGCAGTACTTC. The genes are TRBV2 and TRBJ2-7; TRBD1 is a possible D gene (6 bases). Trimming stripped 8 bases from V and 2 bases from J, with 7 bases between. Germline lookup yields CDR1 SNHLY and CDR2 FYNNEI. The CDR3 loop spans 11 amino acids.

There are many counts of this clonotype. The J gene is TRBJ2-3, the V gene TRBV25-1, with D unresolved. Germline CDR1 MGHDK, CDR2 SYGVNS. Trimming removed 2 bases from V and 0 bases from J, with 9 bases in between. The CDR3 runs 15 residues. CDR3 DNA: TGTGCCAGCAGTGAAGGGCAGGCGAGCACAGATACGCAGTATTTT. It translates to CASSEGQASTDTQYF.

This chain joins TRBV7-2 and TRBJ1-4, with a weak D call TRBD1 (5 bases). V dropped 5 bases and J dropped 0 bases, with 16 bases sitting between them. There are 17 residues in the CDR3. CDR1 SGHTA and CDR2 FQGNSA come from the germline V gene. DNA of the CDR3: TGTGCCAGCAGCCCACTCGGGGCGCTTACAACTAATGAAAAACTGTTTTTT. Its protein is CASSPLGALTTNEKLFF.

This clonotype appeared many times. V and J are TRBV27 and TRBJ2-7; D is ambiguous. The CDR3 extends over 13 amino acids. V was shortened by 8 bases and J by 3 bases, with 14 bases between the two germline ends. CDR1 and CDR2 from the germline V gene are MNHEY and SMNVEV (reference sequence). The CDR3 nucleotides are TGTGCCAGCGCCGCATTTAACTACTACGAGCAGTACTTC. Translation: CASAAFNYYEQYF.

This clonotype was seen once. An end of the junction does not agree with germline; a read error may underlie this. The chain couples TRBV6-2 or TRBV6-3 to TRBJ2-6; D may correspond to TRBD1 or TRBD2 (5 bases each). The CDR3 loop spans 15 amino acids. Germline CDR1 and CDR2: MNHEY and SVGEGT. CDR3 loop: CASGRGSSGADVLTF. Here the CDR3 DNA reads TGTGCCAGTGGCCGGGGCTCATCTGGGGCCGACGTCCTGACTTTC.

This clonotype was found many times. The chain has TRBV2 and TRBJ2-7, with TRBD2 matching 12 bases. Germline V gene sequence: CDR1 SNHLY, CDR2 FYNNEI. Losses at the gene ends were 9 bases for V and 2 bases for J; bases not matched to a gene: 17. The length of the CDR3 is 18 residues. The CDR3 is CASTSRGLAGSTAYEQYF. As DNA, the CDR3 is TGTGCCAGTACATCTCGTGGACTAGCGGGATCAACGGCCTACGAGCAGTACTTC.

This clonotype came up many times. This sequence joins TRBV7-9 and TRBJ2-5, with 9 bases identical to TRBD2. There are 15 residues in the CDR3. Germline CDR1 SEHNR, CDR2 FQNEAQ (reference sequence). V gave up 6 bases and J gave up 5 bases; unmatched junction bases: 10. CDR3 nucleotide sequence: TGTGCCAGCAGTTCTCTAGCGGGAAGATCGGAGACCCAGTACTTC. Amino acids: CASSSLAGRSETQYF.

Ten or more counts support this clonotype. This chain connects TRBV27 to TRBJ1-1; D is unresolved. This CDR3 has 14 amino acids. Germline V gene lookup returns CDR1 MNHEY and CDR2 SMNVEV (reference sequence). V was clipped by 5 bases and J by 0 bases, with 10 bases between them. CDR3 sequence: CASSVSGLNTEAFF. CDR3 coding DNA: TGTGCCAGCAGTGTCTCGGGATTGAACACTGAAGCTTTCTTT.

This clonotype has at least ten counts. The V call is TRBV28, the J call TRBJ2-3; D may be TRBD2 (6 bases). V was trimmed by 3 bases and J by 1 base, leaving 14 bases between them. The CDR3 extends over 16 amino acids. CDR1 and CDR2 (germline): MDHEN, SYDVKM. In nucleotides, the CDR3 is TGTGCCAGCAGTTTTTCTACCCCGGGGGGCACAGATACGCAGTATTTT. Encoded protein: CASSFSTPGGTDTQYF.

In its sample, this clonotype was seen many times. Here the CDR3 reads CASSLGGPQPDTQYF. CDR3 nucleotide sequence: TGTGCCAGCAGTTTGGGGGGCCCTCAGCCAGATACGCAGTATTTT. The chain employs TRBV27 and TRBJ2-3; D tentatively fits TRBD1 or TRBD2 (6 bases each). Germline loops: CDR1 MNHEY, CDR2 SMNVEV (reference sequence). The CDR3 contains 15 residues. The V end lost 3 bases, the J end lost 4 bases, and 14 bases lay between the germline ends.

The chain joins TRBV18 to TRBJ1-4; 7 bases map to TRBD1. With 3 bases clipped from V and 6 bases from J, the junction kept 22 bases outside the gene matches. From germline, CDR1 is KGHSH and CDR2 LQKENI. The CDR3 loop spans 20 amino acids. The CDR3 region has the DNA TGTGCCAGCTCACCCCGTGCCGTAAGGACAGGTACCCCCGTGGATGAAAAACTGTTTTTT. It specifies CASSPRAVRTGTPVDEKLFF.

This clonotype was recorded many times. The chain has TRBV27 and TRBJ2-3; 10 bases match TRBD2. The V and J ends lost 4 bases and 0 bases, in that order; junction bases with no gene match: 10. From germline, CDR1 is MNHEY and CDR2 SMNVEV (reference sequence). This CDR3 spans 18 amino acids. CDR3 sequence: CASSSALTSGRSTDTQYF. The CDR3, as DNA: TGTGCCAGCAGTTCCGCCCTGACTAGCGGGCGAAGCACAGATACGCAGTATTTT.

This clonotype was seen many times. CDR3 sequence: CASKGGSFGTGELFF. The DNA for the CDR3 is TGTGCCAGTAAAGGTGGGAGCTTCGGGACCGGGGAGCTGTTTTTT. V gene TRBV19 combines with J gene TRBJ2-2; maybe TRBD2 (5 bases). V was cut by 7 bases and J by 5 bases, with 17 bases left in between. CDR1 and CDR2 from the germline V gene are LNHDA and SQIVND (reference sequence). This CDR3 comprises 15 residues.

This clonotype was counted many times. This sequence joins TRBV28 and TRBJ1-2; 10 bases agree with TRBD1. Germline V gene lookup returns CDR1 MDHEN and CDR2 SYDVKM. V lost 7 bases, J lost 4 bases, and 6 bases stayed unmatched. The CDR3 is 14 residues long. The CDR3 DNA reads as TGTGCCAGCAAGGAGACAGGGGGCAGCTATGGCTACACCTTC. Translating gives CASKETGGSYGYTF.

There are many counts of this clonotype. The rearrangement uses TRBV7-9 and TRBJ2-5, with D maybe TRBD1 (6 bases). Germline V gene sequence: CDR1 SEHNR, CDR2 FQNEAQ (reference sequence). V lost 5 bases and J lost 5, with 18 bases in between. This CDR3 contains 15 residues. The CDR3 DNA sequence: TGTGCCAGCAGCCAAACACAGGGTTTAGGGGAGACCCAGTACTTC. Translating gives CASSQTQGLGETQYF.